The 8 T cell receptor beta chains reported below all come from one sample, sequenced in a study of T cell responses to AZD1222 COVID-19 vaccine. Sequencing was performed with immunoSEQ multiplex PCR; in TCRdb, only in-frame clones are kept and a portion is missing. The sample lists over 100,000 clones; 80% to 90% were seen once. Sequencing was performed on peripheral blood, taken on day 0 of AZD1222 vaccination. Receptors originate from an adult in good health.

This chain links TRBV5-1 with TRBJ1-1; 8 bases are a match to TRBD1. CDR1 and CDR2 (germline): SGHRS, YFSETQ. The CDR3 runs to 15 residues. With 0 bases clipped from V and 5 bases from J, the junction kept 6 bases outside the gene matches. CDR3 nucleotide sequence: TGCGCCAGCAGCTTGGACCTAACAGGGGGTACTGAAGCTTTCTTT. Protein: CASSLDLTGGTEAFF.

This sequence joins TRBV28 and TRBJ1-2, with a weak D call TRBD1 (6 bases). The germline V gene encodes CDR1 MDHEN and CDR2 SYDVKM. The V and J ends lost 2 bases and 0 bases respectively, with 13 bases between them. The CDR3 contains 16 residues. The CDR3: CASSLVTGLSNYGYTF. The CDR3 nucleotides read TGTGCCAGCAGTTTAGTTACAGGGTTGTCTAACTATGGCTACACCTTC.

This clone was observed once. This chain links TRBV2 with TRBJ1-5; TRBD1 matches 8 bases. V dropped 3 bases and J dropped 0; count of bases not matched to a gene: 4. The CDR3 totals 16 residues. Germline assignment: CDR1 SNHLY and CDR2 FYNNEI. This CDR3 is CASSDSQGASNQPQHF. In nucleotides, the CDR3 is TGTGCCAGCAGTGATTCGCAGGGGGCTAGCAATCAGCCCCAGCATTTT.

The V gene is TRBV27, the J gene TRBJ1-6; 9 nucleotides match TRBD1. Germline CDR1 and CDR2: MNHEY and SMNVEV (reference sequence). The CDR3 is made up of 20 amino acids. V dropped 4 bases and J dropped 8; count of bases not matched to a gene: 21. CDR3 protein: CASSSQLSGQGFFGDSPLHF. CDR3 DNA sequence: TGTGCCAGCAGTTCACAACTCTCCGGACAGGGGTTTTTTGGGGATTCACCCCTCCACTTT.

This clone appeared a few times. Here the CDR3 DNA reads TGTGCCAGCAGCTTGGTCCAGGGGCTTCCCACAGATACGCAGTATTTT. It specifies CASSLVQGLPTDTQYF. The chain is built from TRBV5-4 and TRBJ2-3, with a possible D match to TRBD1 (6 bases). Germline V lookup: CDR1 SGHNT, CDR2 YYREEE (reference sequence). This CDR3 comprises 16 residues. Trimming left V 0 bases short and J 2 bases short, with 13 bases between.

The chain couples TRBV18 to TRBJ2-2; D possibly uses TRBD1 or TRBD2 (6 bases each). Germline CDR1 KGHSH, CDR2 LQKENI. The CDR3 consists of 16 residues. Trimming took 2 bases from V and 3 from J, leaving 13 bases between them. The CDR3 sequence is CASSPSSGAYTGELFF. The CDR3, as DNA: TGTGCCAGCTCACCAAGTTCGGGGGCATACACCGGGGAGCTGTTTTTT.

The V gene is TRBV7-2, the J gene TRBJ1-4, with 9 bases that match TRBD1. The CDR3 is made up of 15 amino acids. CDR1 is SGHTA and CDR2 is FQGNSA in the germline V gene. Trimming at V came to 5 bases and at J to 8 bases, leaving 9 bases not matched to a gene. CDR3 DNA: TGTGCCAGCAGCCCTGGGACAGGGTTGGGAGAAAAACTGTTTTTT. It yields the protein CASSPGTGLGEKLFF.

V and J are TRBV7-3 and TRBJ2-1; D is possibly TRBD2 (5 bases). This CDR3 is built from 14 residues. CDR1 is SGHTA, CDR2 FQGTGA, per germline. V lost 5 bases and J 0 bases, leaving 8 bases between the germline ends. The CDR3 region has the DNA TGTGCCAGCAGCCGTCGGGGCTCCTACAATGAGCAGTTCTTC. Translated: CASSRRGSYNEQFF.